This TCR beta chain originates from a study of molecular identifiers for immune sequencing clone quantification. This clonotype was seen at least ten times. No antigen is known for it. As CD8+CD4-CCR7+CD45RA+ cells, naive CD8 T cells were sorted. Study-level results: Clones carrying above 20 RNA copies accounted for over 98% of effector molecules, under 1% in naive cells.

The authors built bulk TCR libraries by previously described methods with listed TCR primers. From the PCR reads, TCRdb called clonotypes with MiXCR, one entry per CDR3 protein. The data show hundreds of thousands of distinct CDR3 sequences, about 20% seen once. Source material: naive CD8+ T cells from blood, with Jurkat cell RNA spiked in. Subset given: FACS-sorted CD8+CD4-CCR7+CD45RA+ naive T cells. The source of this sequence is a human donor in good health. Some libraries in this study had Jurkat cell RNA spiked in.

The CDR3 nucleotides read TGTGCCAGCAGCTTAGGTAGGGAGCGGGACAACAATGAGCAGTTCTTC. Its protein is CASSLGRERDNNEQFF. This chain joins TRBV11-3 and TRBJ2-1, with D possibly being TRBD2 (7 bases). The CDR3 contains 16 residues. Trimming took 1 base from V and 5 from J, leaving 15 bases between them. Germline V CDR1 and CDR2: SGHNT, YENEEA.